Below, 5 T cell receptor beta chains from the same sample are listed, as sequenced in a study of blood T cell repertoires in COVID-19. Data came from immunoSEQ multiplex PCR; TCRdb stores just in-frame clones and leaves some out. The sample yields 250,000 or so clones, roughly 80% seen once. The sample consisted of peripheral blood. These receptor sequences come from an elderly man with acute or convalescent COVID-19.

The rearrangement uses TRBV6-2 or TRBV6-3 and TRBJ2-7; the D is unclear. CDR1 is MNHEY, CDR2 SVGEGT, per germline. This CDR3 spans 12 amino acids. With 8 bases removed from V and 2 bases from J, the gap between germline ends came to 10 bases. CDR3 in DNA: TGTGCCAGCCGCCCCTCCGCCTACGAGCAGTACTTC. The encoded protein is CASRPSAYEQYF.

V and J are TRBV4-2 and TRBJ2-1, with TRBD2 matching over 8 bases. CDR1 is LGHNA, CDR2 YNFKEQ, per germline. The length of the CDR3 is 15 residues. V was clipped by 1 base and J by 5 bases; unmatched bases: 4. For the CDR3, the DNA is TGTGCCAGCAGCCAAGTTCGGGGGGGCCACAATGAGCAGTTCTTC. Translating it yields CASSQVRGGHNEQFF.

This clone was seen more than once but under ten times. The chain combines TRBV5-1 with TRBJ1-4; 7 nucleotides align to TRBD1. Germline lookup yields CDR1 SGHRS and CDR2 YFSETQ. The CDR3 is made up of 15 amino acids. V was clipped by 4 bases and J by 0 bases; unmatched bases: 3. The CDR3: CASSLGTATNEKLFF. CDR3 coding DNA: TGCGCCAGCAGCCTGGGGACAGCAACTAATGAAAAACTGTTTTTT.

This clone appeared once. The chain links TRBV18 to TRBJ2-1, with 12 bases identical to TRBD2. Germline CDR1 and CDR2: KGHSH and LQKENI. V trimming: 2 bases; J trimming: 5 bases; junction bases outside the gene matches: 10. The CDR3 length is 18 residues. The CDR3 protein is CASSPRPSGGGHDNEQFF. In DNA form, the CDR3 reads TGTGCCAGCTCACCAAGGCCTAGCGGGGGGGGTCATGACAATGAGCAGTTCTTC. The variable domain in full, with the rest retrieved from reference TRBV18 and TRBJ2-1, is NAGVMQNPRHLVRRRGQEARLRCSPMKGHSHVYWYRQLPEEGLKFMVYLQKENIIDESGMPKERFSAEFPKEGPSILRIQQVVRGDSAAYFCASSPRPSGGGHDNEQFFGPGTRLTVL.

This rearrangement joins TRBV27 to TRBJ1-2, with 7 bases that match TRBD1. Germline loops: CDR1 MNHEY, CDR2 SMNVEV (reference sequence). This CDR3 region has 14 residues. V dropped 2 bases and J dropped 8; count of bases not matched to a gene: 8. This CDR3 is CASSLADRVGGYTF. Here the CDR3 DNA reads TGTGCCAGCAGTTTAGCCGACAGGGTGGGCGGCTACACCTTC.